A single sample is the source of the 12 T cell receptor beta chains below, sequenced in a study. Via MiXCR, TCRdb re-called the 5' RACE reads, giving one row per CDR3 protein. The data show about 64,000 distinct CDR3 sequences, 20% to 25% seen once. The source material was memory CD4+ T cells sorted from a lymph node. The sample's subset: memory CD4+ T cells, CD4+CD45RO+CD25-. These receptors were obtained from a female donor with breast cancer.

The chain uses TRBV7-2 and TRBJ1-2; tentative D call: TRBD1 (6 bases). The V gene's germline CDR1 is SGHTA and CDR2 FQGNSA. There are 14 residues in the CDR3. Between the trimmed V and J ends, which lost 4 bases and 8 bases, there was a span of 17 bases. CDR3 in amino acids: CASSSTGRAGGYTF. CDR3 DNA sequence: TGTGCCAGCAGCTCGACAGGACGGGCAGGGGGCTACACCTTC.

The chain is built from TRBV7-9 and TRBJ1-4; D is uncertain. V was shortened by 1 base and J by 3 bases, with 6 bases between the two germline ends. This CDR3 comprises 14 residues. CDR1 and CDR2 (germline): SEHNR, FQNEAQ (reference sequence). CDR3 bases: TGTGCCAGCAGCTTAGGAGGTGCTAATGAAAAACTGTTTTTT. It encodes CASSLGGANEKLFF.

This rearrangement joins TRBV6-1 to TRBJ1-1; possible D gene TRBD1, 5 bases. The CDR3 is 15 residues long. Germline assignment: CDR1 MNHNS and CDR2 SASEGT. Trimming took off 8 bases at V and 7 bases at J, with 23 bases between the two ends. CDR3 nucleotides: TGTGCCAGCGGACGGTACGGGGCCCTGGCAGGTGAAGCTTTCTTT. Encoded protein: CASGRYGALAGEAFF.

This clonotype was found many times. In DNA, the CDR3 is TGTGCCAGCAGTTACGAGAGCCCTTATGGCTACACCTTC. Translated, it gives CASSYESPYGYTF. The chain is built from TRBV6-6 and TRBJ1-2; D is unresolved. The germline gives CDR1 MNHNY, CDR2 SVGAGI (reference sequence). Trimming cost V 2 bases and J 5 bases, with 9 bases left between them. The CDR3 spans 13 residues.

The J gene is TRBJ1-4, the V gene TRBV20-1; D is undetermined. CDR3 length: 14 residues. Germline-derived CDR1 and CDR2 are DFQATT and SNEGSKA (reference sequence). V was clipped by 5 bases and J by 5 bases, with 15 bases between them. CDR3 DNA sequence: TGCAGTGCTCAGAGGGCACTGGGGAATGAAAAACTGTTTTTT. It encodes CSAQRALGNEKLFF.

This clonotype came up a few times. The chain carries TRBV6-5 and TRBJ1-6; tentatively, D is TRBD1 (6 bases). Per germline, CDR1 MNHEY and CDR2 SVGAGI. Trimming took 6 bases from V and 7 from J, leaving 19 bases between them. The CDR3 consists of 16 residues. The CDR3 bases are TGTGCCAGCAGACCGGGACACAGGGCCCTCAATTCACCCCTCCACTTT. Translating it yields CASRPGHRALNSPLHF.

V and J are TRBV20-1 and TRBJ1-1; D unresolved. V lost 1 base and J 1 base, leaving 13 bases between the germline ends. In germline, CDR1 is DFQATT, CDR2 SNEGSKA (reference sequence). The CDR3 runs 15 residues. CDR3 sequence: CSARGGPGSNTEAFF. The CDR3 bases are TGCAGTGCTAGAGGAGGCCCGGGTTCGAACACTGAAGCTTTCTTT.

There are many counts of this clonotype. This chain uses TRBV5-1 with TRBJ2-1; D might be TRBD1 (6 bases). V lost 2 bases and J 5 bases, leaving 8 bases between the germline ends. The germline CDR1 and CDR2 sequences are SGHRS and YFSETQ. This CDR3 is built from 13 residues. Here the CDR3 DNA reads TGCGCCAGCAGCTTTAACAGGGACAATGAGCAGTTCTTC. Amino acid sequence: CASSFNRDNEQFF.

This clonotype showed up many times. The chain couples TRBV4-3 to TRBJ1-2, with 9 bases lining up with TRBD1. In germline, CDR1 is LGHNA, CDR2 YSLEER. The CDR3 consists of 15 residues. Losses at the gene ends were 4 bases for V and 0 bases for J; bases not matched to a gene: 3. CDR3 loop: CASSPGTGTNYGYTF. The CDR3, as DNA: TGCGCCAGCAGCCCGGGGACAGGGACTAACTATGGCTACACCTTC.

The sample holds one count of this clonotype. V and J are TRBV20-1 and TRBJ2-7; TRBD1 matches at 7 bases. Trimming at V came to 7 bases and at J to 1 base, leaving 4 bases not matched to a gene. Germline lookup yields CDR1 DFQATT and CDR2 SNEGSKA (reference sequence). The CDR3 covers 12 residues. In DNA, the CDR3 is TGCAGTGGTACGGGACAGTCCTACGAGCAGTACGTC. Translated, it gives CSGTGQSYEQYV.

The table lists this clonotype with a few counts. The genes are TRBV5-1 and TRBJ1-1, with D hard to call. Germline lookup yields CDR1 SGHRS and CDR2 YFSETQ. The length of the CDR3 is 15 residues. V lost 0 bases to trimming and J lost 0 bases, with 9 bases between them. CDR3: CASSLAVGMNTEAFF. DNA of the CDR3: TGCGCCAGCAGCTTGGCCGTGGGAATGAACACTGAAGCTTTCTTT.

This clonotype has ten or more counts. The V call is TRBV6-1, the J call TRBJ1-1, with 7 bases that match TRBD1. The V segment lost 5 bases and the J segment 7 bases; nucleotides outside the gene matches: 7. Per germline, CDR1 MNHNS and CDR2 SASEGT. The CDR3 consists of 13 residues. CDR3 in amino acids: CASSTTGPFEAFF. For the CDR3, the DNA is TGTGCCAGCAGTACGACAGGGCCCTTTGAAGCTTTCTTT.